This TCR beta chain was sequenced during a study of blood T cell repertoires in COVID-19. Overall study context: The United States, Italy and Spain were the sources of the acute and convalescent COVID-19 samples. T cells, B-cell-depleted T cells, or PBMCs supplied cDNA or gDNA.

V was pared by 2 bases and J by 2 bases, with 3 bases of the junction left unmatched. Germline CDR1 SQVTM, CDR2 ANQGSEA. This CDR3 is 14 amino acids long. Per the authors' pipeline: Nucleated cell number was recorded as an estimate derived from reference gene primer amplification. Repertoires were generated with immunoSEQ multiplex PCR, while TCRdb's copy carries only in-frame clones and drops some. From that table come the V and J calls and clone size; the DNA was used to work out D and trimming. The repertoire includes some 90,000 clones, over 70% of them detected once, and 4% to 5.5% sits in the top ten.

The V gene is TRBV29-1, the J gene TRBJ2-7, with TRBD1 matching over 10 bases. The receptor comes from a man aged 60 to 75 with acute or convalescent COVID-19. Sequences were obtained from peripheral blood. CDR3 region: CSVELGTGAYEQYF. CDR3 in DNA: TGCAGCGTTGAATTGGGGACAGGGGCCTACGAGCAGTACTTC.